Following are 6 T cell receptor beta chains from one sample sequenced in a study of blood T cells in healthy people across ages. Alongside a J-beta primer mix, a sample-barcoded 5' primer served in a second PCR lasting 7 to 11 cycles. MiXCR, run by TCRdb on the 5' RACE reads, gives a single entry per CDR3 protein. The sample holds more than 650,000 distinct CDR3 sequences; around 24% are singletons and the top ten take 3%. Another study also made use of these data, one on T cells of mothers and their children.

Material for sequencing was blood. Receptors originate from a boy aged 5-17 years in good health.

About this clonotype itself: Mismatch with germline at one junction end may stem from a read error. The chain recombines TRBV7-4 with TRBJ1-1; D possibly corresponds to TRBD1 (6 bases). The CDR3 is made up of 15 amino acids. Germline V gene data show CDR1 as SGHVT and CDR2 as SQSDAQ. The DNA of the CDR3 is TGTGCCAGCAGCTTCCCGCACAGGGAGTGGGCTGAAGCTCTCTTT. This translates into CASSFPHREWAEALF.

This sequence joins TRBV11-2 and TRBJ2-5, with TRBD1 matching 7 bases. Gene TRBJ2-7 matches the end of the DNA better, so the J call may be wrong. CDR3 length equals 14 residues. CDR1 is SGHAT, CDR2 FQNNGV, per germline. The CDR3 DNA sequence: TGTGCCAGCAGCCGAGGGAACAGGGGAAACGAGCAGTACTTC. It specifies CASSRGNRGNEQYF.

V gene TRBV27 combines with J gene TRBJ2-4, with TRBD1 as a possible D gene (6 bases). The CDR3 consists of 15 residues. Germline values: CDR1 MNHEY, CDR2 SMNVEV (reference sequence). V was clipped by 6 bases and J by 2 bases, with 14 bases between them. The CDR3 sequence: CASSPGAGSKNIQYF. CDR3 nucleotides: TGTGCCAGCAGCCCAGGGGCTGGGTCCAAAAACATTCAGTACTTC.

At least ten counts were recorded for this clonotype. V and J are TRBV9 and TRBJ2-3; 9 bases align to TRBD2. The CDR3 consists of 16 residues. V gave up 1 base and J gave up 2 bases; unmatched junction bases: 5. The germline V gene encodes CDR1 SGDLS and CDR2 YYNGEE. The CDR3 sequence: CASSVKLAGSTDTQYF. The CDR3 nucleotides are TGTGCCAGCAGCGTAAAGCTAGCGGGGTCCACAGATACGCAGTATTTT.

The V call is TRBV12-3 or TRBV12-4, the J call TRBJ2-5; D may be TRBD1 or TRBD2 (5 bases each). Between the trimmed V and J ends, which lost 3 bases and 11 bases, there was a span of 25 bases. The CDR3 totals 16 residues. Here the CDR3 DNA reads TGTGCCAGCAGTTTTCACATAACAGGCGCCGCTTGGGAGCAGTACTTC. This codes for CASSFHITGAAWEQYF.

V gene TRBV12-5 combines with J gene TRBJ2-7; the match to TRBD1 covers 10 bases. The germline V gene has CDR1 LGHNT and CDR2 FRNRAP. The CDR3 sequence is 15 residues long. The V and J ends lost 4 bases and 3 bases, in that order; junction bases with no gene match: 6. The CDR3 region has the DNA TGTGCTAGTGGTTCCTTGGACAGGGGGGTCTACGAGCAGTACTTC. It encodes CASGSLDRGVYEQYF.